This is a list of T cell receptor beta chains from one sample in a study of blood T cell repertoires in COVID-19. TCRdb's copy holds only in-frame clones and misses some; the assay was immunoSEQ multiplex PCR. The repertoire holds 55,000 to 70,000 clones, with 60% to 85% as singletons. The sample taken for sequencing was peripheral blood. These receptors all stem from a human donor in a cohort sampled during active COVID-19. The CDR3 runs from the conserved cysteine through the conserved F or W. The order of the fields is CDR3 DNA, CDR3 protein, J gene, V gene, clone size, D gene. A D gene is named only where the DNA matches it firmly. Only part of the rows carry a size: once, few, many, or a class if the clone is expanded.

CDR3 DNA: TGTGCCACCAGTGATCCGACCCCGGGACAGCAAGAGACCCAGTACTTC
CDR3 protein: CATSDPTPGQQETQYF
J gene: TRBJ2-5
V gene: TRBV24-1
clone size: NA
D gene: TRBD1

CDR3 DNA: TGTGCCAGCAGCGTAATGACCAGCGGTTCAGATACGCAGTATTTT
CDR3 protein: CASSVMTSGSDTQYF
J gene: TRBJ2-3
V gene: TRBV9
clone size: NA
D gene: NA

CDR3 DNA: TGTGCCAGCAGTAGAAGCTTATGGGAGGAGCGTCGGGGTTATCAGCCCCAGCATTTT
CDR3 protein: CASSRSLWEERRGYQPQHF
J gene: TRBJ1-5
V gene: TRBV7-8
clone size: once
D gene: NA

CDR3 DNA: TGTGCCAGCAAGCGGGAACAAGAGACCCAGTACTTC
CDR3 protein: CASKREQETQYF
J gene: TRBJ2-5
V gene: TRBV12-3/TRBV12-4
clone size: NA
D gene: TRBD2

CDR3 DNA: TGTGCCAGCAGGAGTAGGACTAGCGGGAGTGTATCCGCCGAGCAGTACTTC
CDR3 protein: CASRSRTSGSVSAEQYF
J gene: TRBJ2-7
V gene: TRBV7-2
clone size: NA
D gene: TRBD2

CDR3 DNA: TGTGCCACCCAGGGGTTAGGTTCACCCCTCCACTTT
CDR3 protein: CATQGLGSPLHF
J gene: TRBJ1-6
V gene: TRBV10-3
clone size: NA
D gene: NA

CDR3 DNA: TGTGCCATCCCGGTGGACAGATGGAGGAACACCATATATTTT
CDR3 protein: CAIPVDRWRNTIYF
J gene: TRBJ1-3
V gene: TRBV25-1
clone size: NA
D gene: NA

CDR3 DNA: TGTGCCAGCAGCTTAGATCTGGGAGACAATGACAATGAGCAGTTCTTC
CDR3 protein: CASSLDLGDNDNEQFF
J gene: TRBJ2-1
V gene: TRBV11-2
clone size: NA
D gene: NA

CDR3 DNA: TGCAGCGTTGGGTCGGGACTCTACACTGAAGCTTTCTTT
CDR3 protein: CSVGSGLYTEAFF
J gene: TRBJ1-1
V gene: TRBV29-1
clone size: NA
D gene: NA

CDR3 DNA: TGTGCCAGCAGCTTAAAATACCCTCGAGGGACCCAGTACTTC
CDR3 protein: CASSLKYPRGTQYF
J gene: TRBJ2-5
V gene: TRBV5-6
clone size: NA
D gene: NA

CDR3 DNA: TGTGCCAGCAGCTTAGCGAGCCCCGGGCGGGGGACCCCCTACGAGCAGTACTTC
CDR3 protein: CASSLASPGRGTPYEQYF
J gene: TRBJ2-7
V gene: TRBV7-9
clone size: few
D gene: TRBD2

CDR3 DNA: TGTGCCAGTAGTATAGATTCCCCTTTCACAGTCCTGACTTTC
CDR3 protein: CASSIDSPFTVLTF
J gene: TRBJ2-6
V gene: TRBV19
clone size: NA
D gene: NA

CDR3 DNA: TGTGCCAGCAGCCAAGTCGGGGGGGGAGAGACCCAGTACTTC
CDR3 protein: CASSQVGGGETQYF
J gene: TRBJ2-5
V gene: TRBV3-1/TRBV3-2
clone size: NA
D gene: TRBD2

CDR3 DNA: TGTGCCAGTAGTATCGGACAGGGGAGCTCCTATAATTCACCCCTCCACTTT
CDR3 protein: CASSIGQGSSYNSPLHF
J gene: TRBJ1-6
V gene: TRBV19
clone size: NA
D gene: TRBD1

CDR3 DNA: TGTGCCAGTAGTATGAAGACAGGGGTAATCACTGAAGCTTTCTTT
CDR3 protein: CASSMKTGVITEAFF
J gene: TRBJ1-1
V gene: TRBV19
clone size: NA
D gene: TRBD1

CDR3 DNA: TGTGCCAGCAAGCGGGACAGGGGGGGCTATGAGCAGTTCTTC
CDR3 protein: CASKRDRGGYEQFF
J gene: TRBJ2-1
V gene: TRBV7-8
clone size: NA
D gene: TRBD1

CDR3 DNA: TGTGCCAGCTCACCGGGACGGGGGAATTCACCCCTCCACTTT
CDR3 protein: CASSPGRGNSPLHF
J gene: TRBJ1-6
V gene: TRBV18
clone size: NA
D gene: NA

CDR3 DNA: TGTGCCAGCAGCCAAGGCGGAGGGACGGAGACCCAGTACTTC
CDR3 protein: CASSQGGGTETQYF
J gene: TRBJ2-5
V gene: TRBV3-1/TRBV3-2
clone size: NA
D gene: NA

CDR3 DNA: TGTGCCAGCAGTGAATTTTTTGGGACACAGACAGATACGCAGTATTTT
CDR3 protein: CASSEFFGTQTDTQYF
J gene: TRBJ2-3
V gene: TRBV6-1
clone size: NA
D gene: NA

CDR3 DNA: TGTGCCAGCAGCCAAGACCTAAAGATCCCGGACACCAAAGGGACCGGGGAGCTGTTTTTT
CDR3 protein: CASSQDLKIPDTKGTGELFF
J gene: TRBJ2-2
V gene: TRBV3-1/TRBV3-2
clone size: NA
D gene: NA

CDR3 DNA: TGTGCCACCAGTGATGGGTCCACTACTCGGGAGACCCAGTACTTC
CDR3 protein: CATSDGSTTRETQYF
J gene: TRBJ2-5
V gene: TRBV24-1
clone size: few
D gene: NA

CDR3 DNA: TGTGCCAGCAGCCCACGGGGAGGACAGGGGCGACGTTATGGCTACACCTTC
CDR3 protein: CASSPRGGQGRRYGYTF
J gene: TRBJ1-2
V gene: TRBV11-2
clone size: NA
D gene: TRBD1

CDR3 DNA: TGTGCCAGCAGTGTCGGGGGATACTCCTACGAGCAGTACTTC
CDR3 protein: CASSVGGYSYEQYF
J gene: TRBJ2-7
V gene: TRBV2
clone size: NA
D gene: NA

CDR3 DNA: TGTGCCACCAGCAGATCCCCCAACACTAACTATGGCTACACCTTC
CDR3 protein: CATSRSPNTNYGYTF
J gene: TRBJ1-2
V gene: TRBV15
clone size: once
D gene: NA

CDR3 DNA: TGTGCCAGCAGCTTATCGGGAAATCAGCCCCAGCATTTT
CDR3 protein: CASSLSGNQPQHF
J gene: TRBJ1-5
V gene: TRBV7-2
clone size: NA
D gene: NA

CDR3 DNA: TGTGCCAGCAGCCAAGTAACTAGCGTTGAGACCCAGTACTTC
CDR3 protein: CASSQVTSVETQYF
J gene: TRBJ2-5
V gene: TRBV14
clone size: NA
D gene: TRBD2

CDR3 DNA: TGTGCCAGCAGAGAGACAGGGGACACTGAAGCTTTCTTT
CDR3 protein: CASRETGDTEAFF
J gene: TRBJ1-1
V gene: TRBV2
clone size: NA
D gene: TRBD1

CDR3 DNA: TGTGCCAGCAGCGCCGCGGCGGGGGCTGTTCATGAGCAGTTCTTC
CDR3 protein: CASSAAAGAVHEQFF
J gene: TRBJ2-1
V gene: TRBV9
clone size: NA
D gene: NA

CDR3 DNA: TGCGCCAGCAGTTCCTCGCAACAGGGCCATGGCTACACCTTC
CDR3 protein: CASSSSQQGHGYTF
J gene: TRBJ1-2
V gene: TRBV5-1
clone size: NA
D gene: NA